This passage covers 15 T cell receptor beta chains from one sample sequenced in a study of PD-1 blockade in classical Hodgkin lymphoma. Every patient experienced relapse after autologous stem cell transplantation, and brentuximab vedotin exposure varied. The data were produced by immunoSEQ multiplex PCR, yet TCRdb's version contains in-frame clones alone and is incomplete. The sample consists of approximately 100,000 clones, around 90% of them appearing once. The specimen comprised peripheral blood mononuclear cells (PBMCs), sampled at baseline. The receptors come from a human donor with classical Hodgkin lymphoma.

V gene TRBV5-1 combines with J gene TRBJ2-6; D is unclear. The CDR3 loop spans 15 amino acids. CDR1 is SGHRS and CDR2 is YFSETQ in the germline V gene. Trimming pared 0 bases from V and 2 bases from J, leaving 6 bases between. The CDR3 loop reads CASSLGGAGANVLTF. The CDR3 coding sequence is TGCGCCAGCAGCTTGGGAGGAGCTGGGGCCAACGTCCTGACTTTC. Looking up the rest from reference TRBV5-1 and TRBJ2-6 gives the full variable domain: KAGVTQTPRYLIKTRGQQVTLSCSPISGHRSVSWYQQTPGQGLQFLFEYFSETQRNKGNFPGRFSGRQFSNSRSEMNVSTLELGDSALYLCASSLGGAGANVLTFGAGSRLTVL.

J is TRBJ2-1 and V is TRBV9; 13 bases are shared with TRBD2. J lost 6 bases, V lost 4 bases, and 10 bases had no gene match. Germline CDR1 SGDLS, CDR2 YYNGEE. The CDR3 sequence is 17 residues long. Here the CDR3 reads CASSHNRLAGGLNEQFF. The CDR3 DNA reads as TGTGCCAGCAGCCATAACAGACTAGCGGGAGGACTCAATGAGCAGTTCTTC.

The DNA of the CDR3 is TGTGCCTGGAGTGGGGGGACGGGAGAGTACACGCAGTATTTT. Translation gives CAWSGGTGEYTQYF. The chain is built from TRBV30 and TRBJ2-3; D perhaps matches TRBD2 (6 bases). CDR1 is GTSNPN and CDR2 is SVGIG in the germline V gene (reference sequence). V lost 1 base, J lost 9 bases, and 17 bases lay in between. The CDR3 loop spans 14 amino acids.

The rearrangement uses TRBV10-1 and TRBJ2-7; 11 bases map to TRBD2. Trimming at V came to 6 bases and at J to 0 bases, leaving 1 base not matched to a gene. This CDR3 contains 14 residues. Germline CDR1 reads WNHNN; CDR2 reads SYGVQD (reference sequence). The CDR3 nucleotides read TGCGCCAGCAGCGGGACTAGCGGCTCCTACGAGCAGTACTTC. This sequence encodes CASSGTSGSYEQYF.

The chain uses TRBV19 and TRBJ2-7, with TRBD2 as a possible D gene (6 bases). V was shortened by 3 bases and J by 2 bases, with 14 bases between the two germline ends. The CDR3 contains 15 residues. Germline V gene lookup returns CDR1 LNHDA and CDR2 SQIVND (reference sequence). The chain's CDR3 is CASSMGGLVPYEQYF. DNA of the CDR3: TGTGCCAGTAGTATGGGAGGTTTGGTGCCCTACGAGCAGTACTTC.

This clone was counted between two and nine times. V gene TRBV7-3 combines with J gene TRBJ1-3; no reliable D call. The CDR3 is 15 residues long. The V gene's germline CDR1 is SGHTA and CDR2 FQGTGA. Trimming took 1 base from V and 4 from J, leaving 11 bases between them. The DNA of the CDR3 is TGTGCCAGCAGCTTAAACGGAGTGGAGGGAAACACCATATATTTT. It codes for CASSLNGVEGNTIYF. Filled out from reference TRBV7-3 and TRBJ1-3, the complete variable domain reads GAGVSQTPSNKVTEKGKYVELRCDPISGHTALYWYRQSLGQGPEFLIYFQGTGAADDSGLPNDRFFAVRPEGSVSTLKIQRTERGDSAVYLCASSLNGVEGNTIYFGEGSWLTVV.

The chain recombines TRBV6-5 with TRBJ2-7; D is unresolved. V lost 4 bases to trimming and J lost 7 bases, with 17 bases between them. From germline, CDR1 is MNHEY and CDR2 SVGAGI. This CDR3 region has 14 residues. CDR3 protein: CASSSFPTEREQYF. The CDR3 bases are TGTGCCAGCAGTTCCTTCCCAACCGAACGGGAGCAGTACTTC.

This rearrangement joins TRBV6-4 to TRBJ1-1; possible D gene TRBD1, 5 bases. The V end lost 6 bases, the J end lost 1 base, and 9 bases lay between the germline ends. The CDR3 consists of 13 residues. In germline, CDR1 is MRHNA, CDR2 SNTAGT. The CDR3 DNA reads as TGTGCCAGCAGCGAGGGACGGAACACTGAAGCTTTCTTT. Residues: CASSEGRNTEAFF.

This chain connects TRBV2 to TRBJ2-1; D is possibly TRBD1 (5 bases). The germline CDR1 and CDR2 sequences are SNHLY and FYNNEI. V dropped 6 bases and J dropped 9 bases, with 15 bases sitting between them. The CDR3 covers 13 residues. The CDR3 here is CASRGQGVSEQFF. The CDR3 region has the DNA TGTGCCAGCAGGGGTCAAGGGGTGAGTGAGCAGTTCTTC.

The rearrangement links TRBV2 to TRBJ1-5; D possibly corresponds to TRBD1 (6 bases). The CDR3 is 14 residues long. From germline, CDR1 is SNHLY and CDR2 FYNNEI. V dropped 6 bases and J dropped 3 bases, with 12 bases sitting between them. CDR3 protein: CASRLQGDNQPQHF. For the CDR3, the DNA is TGTGCCAGCAGGCTACAGGGAGACAATCAGCCCCAGCATTTT. Supplemented by reference TRBV2 and TRBJ1-5, the full variable domain reads EPEVTQTPSHQVTQMGQEVILRCVPISNHLYFYWYRQILGQKVEFLVSFYNNEISEKSEIFDDQFSVERPDGSNFTLKIRSTKLEDSAMYFCASRLQGDNQPQHFGDGTRLSIL.

The chain is built from TRBV5-4 and TRBJ2-3, with TRBD2 matching over 11 bases. The germline gives CDR1 SGHNT, CDR2 YYREEE (reference sequence). V lost 4 bases to trimming and J lost 4 bases; unmatched junction nucleotides: 5. The CDR3 runs to 15 residues. CDR3 nucleotide sequence: TGTGCCAGCAGCCTTAGCGGGAGGGCCCCAGATACGCAGTATTTT. Translation: CASSLSGRAPDTQYF.

The chain couples TRBV25-1 to TRBJ1-1; D is uncertain. The CDR3 runs to 15 residues. V was pared by 3 bases and J by 0 bases, with 11 bases between. Germline values: CDR1 MGHDK, CDR2 SYGVNS. The CDR3 region has the DNA TGTGCCAGCAGTGAGTTCCCGGGTTTGAACACTGAAGCTTTCTTT. Translated, it gives CASSEFPGLNTEAFF.

This chain uses TRBV18 with TRBJ2-6; 7 nucleotides line up with TRBD1. In germline, CDR1 is KGHSH, CDR2 LQKENI. V shed 4 bases and J 3 bases; nucleotides not matched to a gene: 6. This CDR3 spans 16 amino acids. The CDR3 loop is CASSQRTGLGANVLTF. The CDR3, as DNA: TGTGCCAGCTCACAGCGGACAGGTCTTGGGGCCAACGTCCTGACTTTC.

This sequence joins TRBV6-1 and TRBJ1-2, with 8 bases matching TRBD1. Germline CDR1 MNHNS, CDR2 SASEGT. V lost 6 bases to trimming and J lost 3 bases; unmatched junction nucleotides: 6. The CDR3 has 14 amino acids. CDR3 nucleotides: TGTGCCAGCAGAAGTCAGGGGGCGGACTATGGCTACACCTTC. The encoded protein is CASRSQGADYGYTF.

This clone was found once. The junction departs from the called germline gene at one end, perhaps through a read error. This rearrangement joins TRBV7-7 to TRBJ2-1; the match to TRBD2 covers 15 bases. Germline lookup yields CDR1 SSHAT and CDR2 FNYEAQ (reference sequence). The CDR3 length is 18 residues. The CDR3 loop is CASSLRTSGRASTNEQFF. The CDR3 region has the DNA TGTGCTAGCAGCTTACGGACTAGCGGGAGGGCCAGTACCAATGAGCAGTTCTTC.